These 26 T cell receptor beta chains were sequenced from one sample in a study of blood T cell repertoires in COVID-19. Profiling relied on immunoSEQ multiplex PCR, and the TCRdb table lists in-frame clones only, not all of them. Of roughly 350,000 clones listed, 91% were seen once; the top ten hold around 3.3%. Material: peripheral blood. Receptor source: a woman younger than 30 who had recovered from COVID-19.

The rearrangement uses TRBV9 and TRBJ2-2; the D is unclear. Germline V gives CDR1 SGDLS, CDR2 YYNGEE. Between the trimmed V and J ends, which lost 4 bases and 2 bases, there was a span of 6 bases. The CDR3 sequence is 13 residues long. The CDR3 DNA sequence: TGTGCCAGCAGCCAGATAAACACCGGGGAGCTGTTTTTT. It codes for CASSQINTGELFF. The whole variable domain, filled in from reference TRBV9 and TRBJ2-2, reads DSGVTQTPKHLITATGQRVTLRCSPRSGDLSVYWYQQSLDQGLQFLIQYYNGEERAKGNILERFSAQQFPDLHSELNLSSLELGDSALYFCASSQINTGELFFGEGSRLTVL.

In this sample, this clone turned up a few times. The chain recombines TRBV7-2 with TRBJ2-1; TRBD2 agrees at 9 bases. Looked up from germline, CDR1 is SGHTA and CDR2 is FQGNSA. The junction had 4 bases not matched to a gene; V was cut back by 5 bases and J by 2 bases. The CDR3 consists of 15 residues. The CDR3 DNA reads TGTGCCAGCAGCGGAAGCGGGAGGCCCTACAATGAGCAGTTCTTC. Protein: CASSGSGRPYNEQFF.

V and J are TRBV5-6 and TRBJ2-7; 7 nucleotides match TRBD2. The CDR3 loop spans 13 amino acids. V lost 4 bases and J lost 4; bases outside the gene matches: 5. Germline V lookup: CDR1 SGHDT, CDR2 YYEEEE. The CDR3 sequence is CASSGGREYEQYV. The CDR3 region has the DNA TGTGCCAGCAGCGGCGGGCGGGAGTACGAGCAGTACGTC.

V is TRBV7-2 and J is TRBJ2-5, with a possible D match to TRBD2 (5 bases). Germline lookup yields CDR1 SGHTA and CDR2 FQGNSA. CDR3 length equals 13 residues. Trimming removed 7 bases at V and 2 bases at J, with 11 bases between. As DNA, the CDR3 is TGTGCCAGCATCCGGACTGGACAAGAGACCCAGTACTTC. Translated, it gives CASIRTGQETQYF.

This clone was detected only once. The V gene is TRBV28, the J gene TRBJ2-3, with D uncertain. The CDR3 has 11 amino acids. CDR1 MDHEN and CDR2 SYDVKM come from the germline V gene. The V end lost 6 bases, the J end lost 5 bases, and 6 bases lay between the germline ends. The CDR3 reads CASSFRDTQYF. Here the CDR3 DNA reads TGTGCCAGCAGCTTTAGAGATACGCAGTATTTT.

This clone was observed a single time. The V call is TRBV5-1, the J call TRBJ2-5, with 9 bases identical to TRBD1. Germline V lookup: CDR1 SGHRS, CDR2 YFSETQ. The CDR3 spans 16 residues. V gave up 2 bases and J gave up 5 bases; unmatched junction bases: 10. The CDR3, as DNA: TGCGCCAGCAGCTTTTTAGGACAGGGGAGTTCGGAGACCCAGTACTTC. Protein sequence: CASSFLGQGSSETQYF.

The chain is built from TRBV11-2 and TRBJ1-2; 8 bases line up with TRBD1. Germline CDR1 and CDR2: SGHAT and FQNNGV. CDR3 size: 14 residues. Losses at the gene ends were 1 base for V and 8 bases for J; bases not matched to a gene: 6. The DNA of the CDR3 is TGTGCCAGCAGCTTAGTCTGGACAGGGCAAGGCTACACCTTC. This encodes CASSLVWTGQGYTF.

The gene calls are TRBV29-1 and TRBJ1-1, with D perhaps TRBD1 (5 bases). This CDR3 has 14 amino acids. CDR1 and CDR2 (germline): SQVTM, ANQGSEA. Trimming cost V 0 bases and J 3 bases, with 11 bases left between them. CDR3 loop: CSVEDSGRYTEAFF. DNA for the CDR3: TGCAGCGTTGAAGATTCAGGGAGGTACACTGAAGCTTTCTTT.

The chain joins TRBV4-3 to TRBJ2-2; 8 bases line up with TRBD2. The V gene's germline CDR1 is LGHNA and CDR2 YSLEER. V shed 0 bases and J 5 bases; nucleotides not matched to a gene: 11. CDR3 length equals 18 residues. CDR3 nucleotide sequence: TGCGCCAGCAGCCAAGAATACACTAGCGGAATACTGACCGGGGAGCTGTTTTTT. Protein product: CASSQEYTSGILTGELFF.

The chain carries TRBV11-3 and TRBJ2-1; TRBD2 aligns across 9 bases. This CDR3 region has 20 residues. V shed 3 bases and J 0 bases; nucleotides not matched to a gene: 15. Germline V lookup: CDR1 SGHNT, CDR2 YENEEA. CDR3 bases: TGTGCCAGCAGCTTTTACCTTAGCGGGAGAGGTCTCAGCTCCTACAATGAGCAGTTCTTC. Translation gives CASSFYLSGRGLSSYNEQFF.

The chain links TRBV7-9 to TRBJ2-7; D is ambiguous. Trimming removed 3 bases at V and 7 bases at J, with 10 bases between. Germline lookup yields CDR1 SEHNR and CDR2 FQNEAQ (reference sequence). The CDR3 has 12 amino acids. For the CDR3, the DNA is TGTGCCAGCAGCTTTGGGTTGCGGGAGCAGTACGTC. Protein sequence: CASSFGLREQYV.

This chain uses TRBV5-5 with TRBJ1-5; D is undetermined. The length of the CDR3 is 16 residues. Germline CDR1 and CDR2: SGHKS and YYEKEE (reference sequence). The germline V and J ends were trimmed by 1 base and 2 bases, with 13 bases remaining between them. The CDR3: CASSLLLGMGNQPQHF. CDR3 bases: TGTGCCAGCAGCTTGTTGTTGGGCATGGGCAATCAGCCCCAGCATTTT. Together with reference TRBV5-5 and TRBJ1-5, the CDR3 gives the full variable domain: DAGVTQSPTHLIKTRGQQVTLRCSPISGHKSVSWYQQVLGQGPQFIFQYYEKEERGRGNFPDRFSARQFPNYSSELNVNALLLGDSALYLCASSLLLGMGNQPQHFGDGTRLSIL.

The chain links TRBV5-1 to TRBJ2-5, with D perhaps matching TRBD1 (6 bases). V was pared by 5 bases and J by 3 bases, with 17 bases between. Germline CDR1 SGHRS, CDR2 YFSETQ. This CDR3 is built from 15 residues. CDR3 region: CASRPSLTGKETQYF. DNA for the CDR3: TGCGCCAGCAGACCCAGCCTAACAGGGAAAGAGACCCAGTACTTC.

This sequence joins TRBV12-5 and TRBJ2-1, with 8 bases that match TRBD2. Trimming at V came to 2 bases and at J to 9 bases, leaving 24 bases not matched to a gene. CDR1 and CDR2 (germline): LGHNT, FRNRAP. This CDR3 has 20 residues. The CDR3 reads CASGLNSLVAGRGLSREQFF. The CDR3 DNA reads TGTGCTAGTGGTTTGAATAGTTTAGTAGCGGGAAGGGGGTTAAGTCGTGAGCAGTTCTTC. The full variable domain, in which reference TRBV12-5 and TRBJ2-1 provide the parts outside the CDR3, is DARVTQTPRHKVTEMGQEVTMRCQPILGHNTVFWYRQTMMQGLELLAYFRNRAPLDDSGMPKDRFSAEMPDATLATLKIQPSEPRDSAVYFCASGLNSLVAGRGLSREQFFGPGTRLTVL.

The CDR3 coding sequence is TGCGCCAGCAGCTCCCTGACAGGGGTCGGCACTGAAGCTTTCTTT. Encoded protein: CASSSLTGVGTEAFF. This chain uses TRBV5-1 with TRBJ1-1; 8 bases map to TRBD1. J gave up 4 bases and V 3 bases, and 8 bases lay outside the gene matches. The CDR3 runs 15 residues. Per the germline V gene, CDR1 is SGHRS and CDR2 is YFSETQ.

J is TRBJ1-2 and V is TRBV2; D gene ambiguous. Germline CDR1 and CDR2: SNHLY and FYNNEI. V gave up 1 base and J gave up 8 bases, with 8 bases separating them. The CDR3 sequence is 12 residues long. In DNA form, the CDR3 reads TGTGCCAGCAGTGAAGGAGGGTTGGGCTACACCTTC. This gives the protein CASSEGGLGYTF.

The rearrangement links TRBV9 to TRBJ1-5; D unresolved. The germline V and J ends were trimmed by 5 bases and 3 bases, with 12 bases remaining between them. The germline gives CDR1 SGDLS, CDR2 YYNGEE. This CDR3 region has 14 residues. CDR3 loop: CASSKTPTNQPQHF. In nucleotides, the CDR3 is TGTGCCAGCAGTAAGACTCCTACCAATCAGCCCCAGCATTTT.

This rearrangement joins TRBV5-8 to TRBJ2-1, with D hard to call. The V end was cut by 2 bases, the J end by 9 bases, with 9 bases between. The CDR3 contains 12 residues. From germline, CDR1 is SGHTS and CDR2 YDEGEE. CDR3 sequence reads: CASSFSVLEQFF. The CDR3 DNA follows: TGTGCCAGCAGCTTTAGTGTCCTTGAGCAGTTCTTC.

The rearrangement joins TRBV7-2 to TRBJ1-1; D may be TRBD1 (5 bases). This CDR3 has 15 residues. V dropped 1 base and J dropped 6 bases, with 15 bases sitting between them. Germline lookup yields CDR1 SGHTA and CDR2 FQGNSA. CDR3: CASSLDPGQIAEAFF. The CDR3, as DNA: TGTGCCAGCAGCTTAGACCCAGGGCAGATCGCTGAAGCTTTCTTT.

This sequence joins TRBV7-2 and TRBJ1-6; weak D call: TRBD1 (6 bases). CDR1 and CDR2 from the germline V gene are SGHTA and FQGNSA. The CDR3 covers 14 residues. Trimming took 6 bases from V and 9 from J, leaving 15 bases between them. CDR3 region: CASRATGLSSPLHF. CDR3 in DNA: TGTGCCAGCAGAGCAACAGGGTTGAGTTCACCCCTCCACTTT. The full variable domain, rest sourced from reference TRBV7-2 and TRBJ1-6, is GAGVSQSPSNKVTEKGKDVELRCDPISGHTALYWYRQSLGQGLEFLIYFQGNSAPDKSGLPSDRFSAERTGGSVSTLTIQRTQQEDSAVYLCASRATGLSSPLHFGNGTRLTVT.

This chain connects TRBV19 to TRBJ1-2; no clear D gene. The germline V gene encodes CDR1 LNHDA and CDR2 SQIVND (reference sequence). The CDR3 has 14 amino acids. The ends were cut back, 3 bases at V and 2 bases at J, with 10 bases in the middle. CDR3 coding DNA: TGTGCCAGTAGTATTGAGGCGGGGAACTATGGCTACACCTTC. Protein product: CASSIEAGNYGYTF.

The V call is TRBV5-6, the J call TRBJ1-5; D gene unclear. CDR1 is SGHDT and CDR2 is YYEEEE in the germline V gene. CDR3 size: 17 residues. The germline V and J ends were trimmed by 5 bases and 4 bases, with 22 bases remaining between them. In DNA, the CDR3 is TGTGCCAGCAGTAAGACGGTGAGCGTTGGATTTAATCAGCCCCAGCATTTT. It specifies CASSKTVSVGFNQPQHF. The whole variable domain, remainder taken from reference TRBV5-6 and TRBJ1-5, is DAGVTQSPTHLIKTRGQQVTLRCSPKSGHDTVSWYQQALGQGPQFIFQYYEEEERQRGNFPDRFSGHQFPNYSSELNVNALLLGDSALYLCASSKTVSVGFNQPQHFGDGTRLSIL.

The rearrangement uses TRBV18 and TRBJ1-1, with a possible D match to TRBD1 (6 bases). Trimming pared 1 base from V and 0 bases from J, leaving 12 bases between. There are 16 residues in the CDR3. Germline V lookup: CDR1 KGHSH, CDR2 LQKENI. The CDR3 loop is CASSPQVDSMNTEAFF. CDR3 bases: TGTGCCAGCTCACCACAAGTGGACAGCATGAACACTGAAGCTTTCTTT.

The chain is built from TRBV6-6 and TRBJ2-1, with 12 bases aligning to TRBD2. The CDR3 covers 16 residues. Trimming at V came to 6 bases and at J to 1 base, leaving 4 bases not matched to a gene. Germline CDR1 MNHNY, CDR2 SVGAGI (reference sequence). The CDR3 DNA is TGTGCCAGCAGCATCGGGACTAGCGGGTCCTACAATGAGCAGTTCTTC. Its translation is CASSIGTSGSYNEQFF.

The V and J genes are TRBV5-6 and TRBJ1-5, with 10 bases lining up with TRBD1. V shed 4 bases and J 1 base; nucleotides not matched to a gene: 11. Looked up from germline, CDR1 is SGHDT and CDR2 is YYEEEE. The CDR3 loop spans 18 amino acids. The CDR3 DNA is TGTGCCAGCAGCCGGGACAGGGGTGGTAATGGGAGCAATCAGCCCCAGCATTTT. Its protein is CASSRDRGGNGSNQPQHF.

This rearrangement joins TRBV6-1 to TRBJ1-2; possible D gene TRBD1, 6 bases. This CDR3 has 14 amino acids. V was cut by 7 bases and J by 4 bases, with 16 bases left in between. In germline, CDR1 is MNHNS, CDR2 SASEGT. CDR3: CASNDVGGLYGYTF. Here the CDR3 DNA reads TGTGCCAGCAACGACGTGGGGGGGCTCTATGGCTACACCTTC.